The T cell receptor (beta chain) under discussion was sequenced for a study of T cell changes during pregnancy in multiple sclerosis. TCRdb's table, derived via immunoSEQ multiplex PCR, lists solely in-frame clones and lacks some. The top ten hold 9% to 10% of the sample, which has about 17,000 clones, approximately 85% seen once. The input for sequencing was CD8+ T cells from peripheral blood mononuclear cells, taken in the second trimester of pregnancy. This receptor was identified in a female donor in good health, enrolled as a control in a pregnancy study.

CDR3 residues: CASSLTSGGTDTQYF. CDR3 sequence (DNA): TGTGCCAGCAGTTTGACTAGCGGGGGCACAGATACGCAGTATTTT. The chain recombines TRBV6-6 with TRBJ2-3; the match to TRBD2 covers 11 bases. The V gene end was trimmed by 4 bases and the J gene end by 1 base; junction bases not matched to a gene: 1. This CDR3 comprises 15 residues. Germline V gives CDR1 MNHNY, CDR2 SVGAGI (reference sequence).